This TCR beta chain was captured by sequencing in a study of beta chain features in type 1 diabetes. Study conclusions and caveats: Whatever favoring of shorter templates PCR might show would apply equally to patients and controls. Shorter TCRB CDR3s, moderately but significantly so, were found in Type 1 diabetes patients in all four CD4+ subsets.

CD4+ cells of the naive, central memory, regulatory and stem cell-like memory types were sorted via CD45RO/CCR7/CD25/CD127/CD95/CD27. Every bit of the isolated RNA underwent reverse transcription, so sequencing read expressed TCRB transcripts. TCRdb's table, derived via immunoSEQ multiplex PCR, lists solely in-frame clones and lacks some. The sample includes nearly 350,000 clones, 8% of them seen just once. V was trimmed by 9 bases and J by 2 bases, leaving 10 bases between them. The germline V gene has CDR1 SNHLY and CDR2 FYNNEI. The CDR3 has 13 amino acids. As concerns this clone: What it recognizes is unknown.

The sample was central memory CD4+ T cells from blood. The receptor's source is a woman between 18 and 29 years old in good health. The rearrangement joins TRBV2 to TRBJ2-2, with D possibly being TRBD2 (5 bases). As DNA, the CDR3 is TGTGCCAGTAACCGGGAAAACACCGGGGAGCTGTTTTTT. Protein product: CASNRENTGELFF.